Shown below are 18 T cell receptor beta chains from a single sample sequenced in a study of blood T cell repertoires in COVID-19. Some clones are missing from TCRdb's copy, which holds only in-frame ones; the method was immunoSEQ multiplex PCR. This sample has 70,000 or so clones, with roughly nine tenths found just once. The sample consisted of peripheral blood. These receptors came from a man aged 45 to 65 with acute or convalescent COVID-19.

The chain couples TRBV19 to TRBJ2-2; 7 bases are a match to TRBD2. The V gene end was trimmed by 1 base and the J gene end by 1 base; junction bases not matched to a gene: 15. The CDR3 loop spans 20 amino acids. The V gene's germline CDR1 is LNHDA and CDR2 SQIVND (reference sequence). CDR3: CASSIGLAVIRPLNTGELFF. The CDR3 region has the DNA TGTGCCAGTAGTATAGGGCTAGCGGTGATTCGTCCTCTGAACACCGGGGAGCTGTTTTTT.

The rearrangement links TRBV6-5 to TRBJ2-1; TRBD1 aligns across 9 bases. This CDR3 has 15 residues. Per the germline V gene, CDR1 is MNHEY and CDR2 is SVGAGI. V trimming: 5 bases; J trimming: 7 bases; junction bases outside the gene matches: 9. CDR3 nucleotide sequence: TGTGCCAGCAGTCCACTACAGGGGGCTTCGAATGAGCAGTTCTTC. Residues: CASSPLQGASNEQFF.

This clone was detected only a few times. V usage is TRBV24-1 and J usage is TRBJ2-7, with TRBD1 matching over 7 bases. The CDR3 sequence is 12 residues long. V gave up 9 bases and J gave up 0 bases; unmatched junction bases: 1. Germline V lookup: CDR1 KGHDR, CDR2 SFDVKD. The CDR3 spells CATGTDSYEQYF. The CDR3 nucleotides read TGTGCCACCGGGACAGACTCCTACGAGCAGTACTTC.

The genes are TRBV6-5 and TRBJ1-5, with D possibly being TRBD1 (5 bases). The CDR3 is 15 residues long. V lost 6 bases and J lost 0, with 12 bases in between. Germline V CDR1 and CDR2: MNHEY, SVGAGI. DNA for the CDR3: TGTGCCAGCAGCTCGGGCAGGGCTAGCAATCAGCCCCAGCATTTT. Translating it yields CASSSGRASNQPQHF.

This clone occurred a few times. Other nucleotide sequences from this sample produce the same CDR3. V and J are TRBV20-1 and TRBJ2-7; D is possibly TRBD2 (5 bases). This CDR3 is 11 amino acids long. In germline, CDR1 is DFQATT, CDR2 SNEGSKA (reference sequence). V gave up 3 bases and J gave up 6 bases, with 9 bases separating them. Here the CDR3 reads CSASSGFEQYV. The CDR3 DNA sequence: TGCAGTGCTAGTTCGGGATTCGAGCAGTACGTC.

The CDR3 bases are TGTGCCAGCTCCGGGACAGGGTTCAACGAGCAGTACTTC. This translates into CASSGTGFNEQYF. The rearrangement uses TRBV11-2 and TRBJ2-7; 9 nucleotides agree with TRBD1. Trimming at V came to 8 bases and at J to 5 bases, leaving 7 bases not matched to a gene. Germline values: CDR1 SGHAT, CDR2 FQNNGV. The CDR3 is 13 amino acids.

The CDR3 DNA is TGTGCCAGCAGCTATAGCGGAGGGAGCACAGATACGCAGTATTTT. Translated: CASSYSGGSTDTQYF. The chain uses TRBV7-8 and TRBJ2-3, with TRBD2 as a possible D gene (6 bases). The germline V gene encodes CDR1 SGHVS and CDR2 FQNEAQ. This CDR3 spans 15 amino acids. Trimming took off 4 bases at V and 0 bases at J, with 11 bases between the two ends.

The chain couples TRBV30 to TRBJ2-2; TRBD1 aligns across 8 bases. V dropped 3 bases and J dropped 5; count of bases not matched to a gene: 5. Germline V CDR1 and CDR2: GTSNPN, SVGIG (reference sequence). The CDR3 totals 14 residues. The CDR3 DNA reads TGTGCCTGGAGCAGGACAGGGACAACCGGGGAGCTGTTTTTT. Its protein is CAWSRTGTTGELFF.

The chain uses TRBV6-6 and TRBJ2-1; D uncertain. V shed 0 bases and J shed 10 bases, with 13 bases lying between them. CDR3 length: 14 residues. CDR1 and CDR2 (germline): MNHNY, SVGAGI (reference sequence). The CDR3 coding sequence is TGTGCCAGCAGTTACTCGGCATCCCCGAGGGAGCAGTTCTTC. Its protein is CASSYSASPREQFF.

The chain employs TRBV4-1 and TRBJ1-6; maybe TRBD1 (5 bases). The CDR3 totals 16 residues. V lost 4 bases and J 0 bases, leaving 10 bases between the germline ends. Germline lookup yields CDR1 MGHRA and CDR2 YSYEKL. In DNA, the CDR3 is TGCGCCAGCAGCCTACAGGAGAGCTCCTATAATTCACCCCTCCACTTT. It specifies CASSLQESSYNSPLHF.

This chain links TRBV5-6 with TRBJ2-1; 7 nucleotides agree with TRBD1. V trimming: 0 bases; J trimming: 3 bases; junction bases outside the gene matches: 3. CDR1 and CDR2 (germline): SGHDT, YYEEEE. The length of the CDR3 is 15 residues. CDR3 DNA sequence: TGTGCCAGCAGCTTGGGACAGGGTTTCTACAATGAGCAGTTCTTC. Protein sequence: CASSLGQGFYNEQFF.

The chain carries TRBV12-5 and TRBJ2-1; 11 nucleotides line up with TRBD1. The CDR3 sequence is 15 residues long. Germline V CDR1 and CDR2: LGHNT, FRNRAP. With 7 bases clipped from V and 5 bases from J, the junction kept 7 bases outside the gene matches. Here the CDR3 reads CASAPGQGANNEQFF. As DNA, the CDR3 is TGTGCTAGTGCCCCCGGACAGGGGGCAAACAATGAGCAGTTCTTC. Full variable domain (outside the CDR3, taken from reference TRBV12-5 and TRBJ2-1): DARVTQTPRHKVTEMGQEVTMRCQPILGHNTVFWYRQTMMQGLELLAYFRNRAPLDDSGMPKDRFSAEMPDATLATLKIQPSEPRDSAVYFCASAPGQGANNEQFFGPGTRLTVL.

This rearrangement joins TRBV5-1 to TRBJ2-1, with D perhaps matching TRBD2 (6 bases). CDR3 length: 13 residues. Germline V gives CDR1 SGHRS, CDR2 YFSETQ. V was pared by 3 bases and J by 7 bases, with 11 bases between. The CDR3 reads CASSSAGRNEQFF. The DNA for the CDR3 is TGCGCCAGCAGCTCAGCGGGCCGGAATGAGCAGTTCTTC.

The V gene is TRBV5-5, the J gene TRBJ2-1; 8 bases agree with TRBD1. Losses at the gene ends were 4 bases for V and 2 bases for J; bases not matched to a gene: 5. CDR3 length equals 15 residues. The germline gives CDR1 SGHKS, CDR2 YYEKEE (reference sequence). CDR3 DNA: TGTGCCAGCAGCATAGACAGGGGAACCTACAATGAGCAGTTCTTC. Protein sequence: CASSIDRGTYNEQFF.

This clone was detected once. V usage is TRBV11-2 and J usage is TRBJ2-5; D is perhaps TRBD1 (5 bases). Germline CDR1 SGHAT, CDR2 FQNNGV. The V gene lost 5 bases and the J gene lost 5 bases, with 18 bases spanning the gap. The CDR3 runs 15 residues. The CDR3 reads CASSISTVGGETQYF. The CDR3 nucleotides are TGTGCCAGCAGCATCTCGACAGTCGGTGGGGAGACCCAGTACTTC.

The V gene is TRBV6-2 or TRBV6-3, the J gene TRBJ2-2; D is possibly TRBD1 (5 bases). This CDR3 is built from 13 residues. Between the trimmed V and J ends, which lost 5 bases and 6 bases, there was a span of 10 bases. Germline assignment: CDR1 MNHEY and CDR2 SVGEGT. The CDR3 spells CASSRQGSGELFF. In DNA form, the CDR3 reads TGTGCCAGCAGTCGTCAGGGATCCGGGGAGCTGTTTTTT.

The chain employs TRBV15 and TRBJ2-3, with 9 bases lining up with TRBD2. The V gene's germline CDR1 is LNHNV and CDR2 YYDKDF (reference sequence). Trimming cost V 4 bases and J 2 bases; bases outside gene matches: 7. The CDR3 length is 16 residues. The CDR3 loop is CATSKRGALPTDTQYF. The DNA of the CDR3 is TGTGCCACCAGCAAGCGGGGGGCCCTTCCCACAGATACGCAGTATTTT.

The genes are TRBV10-3 and TRBJ2-3; 14 bases match TRBD2. V was clipped by 4 bases and J by 6 bases; unmatched bases: 9. There are 17 residues in the CDR3. The germline CDR1 and CDR2 sequences are ENHRY and SYGVKD. In nucleotides, the CDR3 is TGTGCCATCAGTGGAGGACTAGCGGGGGGTATGGGGGATACGCAGTATTTT. Amino acid sequence: CAISGGLAGGMGDTQYF.